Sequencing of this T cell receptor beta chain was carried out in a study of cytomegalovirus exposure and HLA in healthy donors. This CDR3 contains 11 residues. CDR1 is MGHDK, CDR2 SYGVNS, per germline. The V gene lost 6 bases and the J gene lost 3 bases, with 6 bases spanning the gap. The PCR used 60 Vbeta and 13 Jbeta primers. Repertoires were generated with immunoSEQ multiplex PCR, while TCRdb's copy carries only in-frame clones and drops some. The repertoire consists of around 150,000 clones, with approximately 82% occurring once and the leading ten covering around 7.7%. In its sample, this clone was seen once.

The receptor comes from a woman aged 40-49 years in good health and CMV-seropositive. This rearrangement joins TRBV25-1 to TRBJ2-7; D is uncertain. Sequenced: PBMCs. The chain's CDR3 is CASSNYYEQYF. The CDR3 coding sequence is TGTGCCAGCAGCAACTACTACGAGCAGTACTTC.